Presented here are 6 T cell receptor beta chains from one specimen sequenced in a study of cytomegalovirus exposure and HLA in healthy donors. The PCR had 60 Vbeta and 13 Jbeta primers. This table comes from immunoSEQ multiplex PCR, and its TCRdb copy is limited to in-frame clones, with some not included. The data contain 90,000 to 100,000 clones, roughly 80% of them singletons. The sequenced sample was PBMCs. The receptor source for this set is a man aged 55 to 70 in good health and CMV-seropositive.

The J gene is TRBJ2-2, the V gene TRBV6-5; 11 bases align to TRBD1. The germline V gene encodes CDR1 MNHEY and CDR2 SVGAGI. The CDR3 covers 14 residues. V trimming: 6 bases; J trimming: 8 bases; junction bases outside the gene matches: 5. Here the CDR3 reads CASRDRGLWGELFF. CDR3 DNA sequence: TGTGCCAGCAGGGACAGGGGGCTTTGGGGGGAGCTGTTTTTT.

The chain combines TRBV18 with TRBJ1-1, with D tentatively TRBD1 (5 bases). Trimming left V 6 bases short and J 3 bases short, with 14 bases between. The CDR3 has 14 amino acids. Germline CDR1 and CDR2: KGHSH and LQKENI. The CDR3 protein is CASSLVGVDTEAFF. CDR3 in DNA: TGTGCCAGCTCCCTCGTAGGGGTAGACACTGAAGCTTTCTTT.

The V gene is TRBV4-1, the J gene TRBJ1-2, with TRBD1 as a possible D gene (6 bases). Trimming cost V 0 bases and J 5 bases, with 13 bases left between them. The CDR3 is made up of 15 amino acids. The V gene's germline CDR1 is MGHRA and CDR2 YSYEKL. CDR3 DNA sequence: TGCGCCAGCAGCCAAGATCTTTGGGACACTTATGGCTACACCTTC. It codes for CASSQDLWDTYGYTF.

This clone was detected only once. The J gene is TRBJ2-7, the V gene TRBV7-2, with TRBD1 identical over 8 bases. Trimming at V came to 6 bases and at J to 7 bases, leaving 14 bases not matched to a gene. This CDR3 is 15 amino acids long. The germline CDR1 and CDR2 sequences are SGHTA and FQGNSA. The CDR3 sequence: CASRALTGQVGEQYF. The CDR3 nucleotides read TGTGCCAGCAGAGCCCTAACGGGACAGGTGGGGGAGCAGTACTTC.

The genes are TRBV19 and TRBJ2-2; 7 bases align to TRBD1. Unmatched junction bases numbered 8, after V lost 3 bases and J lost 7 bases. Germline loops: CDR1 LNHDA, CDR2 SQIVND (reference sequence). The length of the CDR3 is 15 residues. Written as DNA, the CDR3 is TGTGCCAGTAGTATCAGACAGGGCTGGCACGGGGAGCTGTTTTTT. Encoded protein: CASSIRQGWHGELFF.

CDR3 bases: TGTGCCATCAGCCGGACAGGGGGGAATCAGCCCCAGCATTTT. Amino acid sequence: CAISRTGGNQPQHF. The V call is TRBV10-3, the J call TRBJ1-5; 10 nucleotides match TRBD1. Germline trimming cut 6 bases from V and 4 bases from J; bases unmatched to any gene: 3. Germline loops: CDR1 ENHRY, CDR2 SYGVKD. The CDR3 loop spans 14 amino acids.